This T cell receptor beta chain appears in the sequencing data of a study of spatial heterogeneity in lung cancer. Germline values: CDR1 ENHRY, CDR2 SYGVKD. The CDR3 consists of 13 residues. V was shortened by 4 bases and J by 5 bases, with 11 bases between the two germline ends. One entry per CDR3 protein results from TCRdb running MiXCR on the 5' RACE reads. The sample includes around 12,000 distinct CDR3 sequences, around 6.6% seen only once; the top ten take approximately 3.5%. Time point described: sample taken at primary tumor resection. Whole-study results and caveats: In tumors, expanded intratumoral alpha and beta TCR counts tracked mutation counts. Counts for ubiquitous and regional expanded TCRs went along with ubiquitous and regional nonsynonymous mutations, respectively. Coverage of tumor T cells, by estimate, reached around 7% for alpha chains and 11% to 15% for beta chains.

In this sample, this clonotype is medium-sized (0.01 to 0.1%). The antigen remains undetermined. This sequence originates from a female donor with early-stage non-small cell lung cancer. The chain employs TRBV10-3 and TRBJ1-1, with D perhaps matching TRBD1 (6 bases). The sample in question was lung tumor tissue, obtained at surgery. The CDR3 DNA is TGTGCCATCAGTGGGTGGACAGAAACTGAAGCTTTCTTT. Translating it yields CAISGWTETEAFF.